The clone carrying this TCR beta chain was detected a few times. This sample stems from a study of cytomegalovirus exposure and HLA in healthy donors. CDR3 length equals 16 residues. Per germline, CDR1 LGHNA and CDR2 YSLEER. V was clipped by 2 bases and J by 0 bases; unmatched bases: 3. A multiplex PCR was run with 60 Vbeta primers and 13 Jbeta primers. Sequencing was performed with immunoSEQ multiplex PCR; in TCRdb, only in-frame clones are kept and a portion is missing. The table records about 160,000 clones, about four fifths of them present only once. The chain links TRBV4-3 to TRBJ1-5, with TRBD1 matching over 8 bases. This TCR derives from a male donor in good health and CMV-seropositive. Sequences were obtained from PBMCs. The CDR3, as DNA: TGCGCCAGCAGCCAAACGACAGGGGTTAGCAATCAGCCCCAGCATTTT. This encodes CASSQTTGVSNQPQHF.